This is a list of T cell receptor beta chains from one sample in a study of blood T cells in healthy people across ages. TCRdb re-called the 5' RACE reads with MiXCR, one entry per CDR3 protein. The sample consists of more than 1 million distinct CDR3 sequences, 45% of them appearing once. Sequencing used blood. These receptors all stem from a woman aged 55-70 years in good health. Each CDR3 is given with its conserved first and last residue.

v_gene | CDR3aa
TRBV2 | CANGTSADEQYF
TRBV18 | CASSPIGGSNQPQHF
TRBV14 | CASSPTSGGSSYNEQYF
TRBV29-1 | CSAPHRFDSYNEQFF
TRBV27 | CASSNGRTDTQYF
TRBV15 | CATSMDRSYEQYF
TRBV7-9 | CASSFRDRKNIQCF
TRBV6-5 | CASSYQTSGRAHEQFF
TRBV29-1 | CSVVSPAATNEKLFF
TRBV12-3/TRBV12-4 | CASRGLAGDNEQYF
TRBV20-1 | CSTIAGGGETQYF
TRBV6-1 | CASNPREGGVADTQYF
TRBV20-1 | CSARGLAGSTDTQYF
TRBV20-1 | CSAMGSNTGGPSYNEQFF
TRBV2 | CASSGTPSGYEQYF
TRBV3-1 | CASSQDRTLETQYF
TRBV6-4 | CASTPWDRAGANYGYTF
TRBV28 | CASSLGSLSSYEQYF
TRBV3-1 | CASSQDPGALRETQYF
TRBV15 | CATSRTGGNLAQHF
TRBV10-3 | CAISEDGQNTEAFF
TRBV9 | CASSVSGSTEAFF
TRBV7-7 | CASSLGLGVSYNEQYF
TRBV20-1 | CSALDRGDTDTQYF
TRBV5-1 | CASSSILAGAAQYF
TRBV7-3 | CASSLTWQTNTEAFF
TRBV10-3 | CASRKAQESGTDTQYF
TRBV9 | CASNRGLAGGTDTQYF
TRBV9 | CASSASGSSYNEQYF
TRBV5-1 | CASSLHVAGTSARSYEQYF
TRBV28 | CASSSDREISGNSPLHF
TRBV15 | CATSRDDDLYF
TRBV6-5 | CASRQTGTGYNEQFF
TRBV11-1 | CASSLAYASYEQYF
TRBV20-1 | CSASGQGNEQFF
TRBV12-3/TRBV12-4 | CASSEIGGPETQYF
TRBV4-2 | CASSPDWASYEQYF
TRBV3-1 | CASSYWGQGADTQYF
TRBV20-1 | CSARGPGGSYEQYF
TRBV6-2/TRBV6-3 | CASSYSLDRGGVSNQPQHF
TRBV11-2 | CASSYLIGSGANVLTF
TRBV12-3/TRBV12-4 | CASSFLLSGSSDTQYF
TRBV27 | CASYEGRVNTEAFF
TRBV11-2 | CASSFPTRTSGRSGPSSYNEQYF
TRBV13 | CASSLQGQGYTF
TRBV12-3/TRBV12-4 | CASSLVGANVLTF
TRBV6-6 | CASSYSGGYRLREQYF
TRBV4-2 | CASSTTDSYGYTF
TRBV2 | CASSEGTRVAEQYF